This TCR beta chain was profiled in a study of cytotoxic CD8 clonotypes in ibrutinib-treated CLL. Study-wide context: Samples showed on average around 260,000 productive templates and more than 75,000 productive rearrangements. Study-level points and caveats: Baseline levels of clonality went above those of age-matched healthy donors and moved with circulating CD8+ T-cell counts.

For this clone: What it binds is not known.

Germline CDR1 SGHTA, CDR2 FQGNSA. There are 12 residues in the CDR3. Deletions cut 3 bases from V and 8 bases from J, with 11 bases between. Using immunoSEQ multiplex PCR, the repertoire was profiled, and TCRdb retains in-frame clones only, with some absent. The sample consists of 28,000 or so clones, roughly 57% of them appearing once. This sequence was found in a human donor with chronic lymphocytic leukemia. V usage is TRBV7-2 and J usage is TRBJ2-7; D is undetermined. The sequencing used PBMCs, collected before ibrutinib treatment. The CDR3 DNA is TGTGCCAGCAGCTTCTCCCTACGACAGCAGTACTTC. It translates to CASSFSLRQQYF.